This T cell receptor beta chain comes out of a study of metastatic and nonmetastatic thyroid tumors. Each patient came to thyroid surgery without any prior treatment (of any kind). Germline values: CDR1 MNHEY, CDR2 SVGEGT. The CDR3 consists of 15 residues. J lost 6 bases, V lost 6 bases, and 14 bases had no gene match. Through MiXCR, TCRdb re-clonotyped the PCR reads. The sample lists just under 20,000 clones, 37% occurring once. This clonotype was sampled from a female donor with papillary thyroid cancer or a benign thyroid nodule (not recorded which). Some clones in this sample may be carry-over from other donors' samples. Specimen: tumor tissue. The J gene is TRBJ2-7, the V gene TRBV6-2 or TRBV6-3, with TRBD2 matching 7 bases. The CDR3: CASRAREYPASEQYF. CDR3 bases: TGTGCCAGCAGGGCGCGGGAGTATCCCGCTAGCGAGCAGTACTTC.